A single sample gave rise to the 10 T cell receptor beta chains below, sequenced in a study of OX40 agonist ivuxolimab in advanced cancers. Method: immunoSEQ multiplex PCR; TCRdb's copy keeps in-frame clones and lacks some. The data contain 60,000 or so clones, 84% of them singletons. The sample here was CD4+ or CD8+ T cells sorted from blood, taken in a trial of the OX40 agonist ivuxolimab. Every receptor here comes from an adult with an advanced solid tumor such as melanoma, head and neck, liver or kidney cancer.

This clone was observed a handful of times. The rearrangement uses TRBV5-1 and TRBJ2-5; no definite D call. The CDR3 runs to 13 residues. V was clipped by 2 bases and J by 5 bases, with 10 bases between them. Germline V gene lookup returns CDR1 SGHRS and CDR2 YFSETQ. CDR3 nucleotide sequence: TGCGCCAGCAGCTTCGTGTTTGGGGAGACCCAGTACTTC. Its translation: CASSFVFGETQYF.

V is TRBV30 and J is TRBJ2-5; a possible D gene is TRBD2 (7 bases). The tail of the sequence fits TRBJ2-7 better, so the J call may be wrong. Germline-derived CDR1 and CDR2 are GTSNPN and SVGIG (reference sequence). The CDR3 is 15 residues long. The CDR3 spells CAWSVGGASVDEQYF. The CDR3 DNA reads TGTGCCTGGAGTGTAGGGGGGGCAAGCGTGGACGAGCAGTACTTC.

The chain combines TRBV18 with TRBJ2-7; 13 nucleotides line up with TRBD2. V was clipped by 3 bases and J by 2 bases; unmatched bases: 4. This CDR3 region has 16 residues. CDR1 is KGHSH and CDR2 is LQKENI in the germline V gene. DNA for the CDR3: TGTGCCAGCTCACCCAAGACTAGCGGGAGGACCTACGAGCAGTACTTC. This codes for CASSPKTSGRTYEQYF.

The count of this clone is one. The chain links TRBV6-5 to TRBJ2-6; D unclear. The V end lost 2 bases, the J end lost 0 bases, and 5 bases lay between the germline ends. Looked up from germline, CDR1 is MNHEY and CDR2 is SVGAGI. The CDR3 contains 15 residues. This chain's CDR3 is CASSYRVSGANVLTF. DNA of the CDR3: TGTGCCAGCAGTTACAGGGTCTCTGGGGCCAACGTCCTGACTTTC.

The count of this clone is one. The CDR3 spells CSASAYNEQFF. The CDR3 DNA is TGCAGTGCTAGTGCCTACAATGAGCAGTTCTTC. The chain recombines TRBV20-1 with TRBJ2-1; D is unresolved. Per the germline V gene, CDR1 is DFQATT and CDR2 is SNEGSKA (reference sequence). The V and J ends lost 3 bases and 2 bases respectively, with 2 bases between them. The CDR3 extends over 11 amino acids.

The chain carries TRBV7-7 and TRBJ2-2, with D perhaps matching TRBD2 (6 bases). The CDR3 covers 16 residues. The germline gives CDR1 SSHAT, CDR2 FNYEAQ (reference sequence). V was pared by 1 base and J by 3 bases, with 12 bases between. The CDR3 spells CASSLGASADTGELFF. In DNA, the CDR3 is TGTGCCAGCAGCTTAGGGGCTAGCGCGGACACCGGGGAGCTGTTTTTT.

V is TRBV7-2 and J is TRBJ2-5, with TRBD1 as a possible D gene (5 bases). The V end was cut by 7 bases, the J end by 3 bases, with 15 bases between. Germline V gives CDR1 SGHTA, CDR2 FQGNSA. The CDR3 is made up of 14 amino acids. The CDR3 sequence is CASIKSGNKETQYF. CDR3 sequence (DNA): TGTGCCAGCATCAAATCAGGGAACAAAGAGACCCAGTACTTC.

V and J are TRBV5-1 and TRBJ2-2; a weak D match, TRBD1 (5 bases). V was shortened by 4 bases and J by 2 bases, with 12 bases between the two germline ends. CDR3 length: 15 residues. Per the germline V gene, CDR1 is SGHRS and CDR2 is YFSETQ. The CDR3 coding sequence is TGCGCCAGCAGCCCCTTAGACAGTAACACCGGGGAGCTGTTTTTT. Protein: CASSPLDSNTGELFF.

This clone has a single count. The V gene is TRBV28, the J gene TRBJ1-2; D is unclear. V shed 2 bases and J shed 1 base, with 8 bases lying between them. The CDR3 length is 14 residues. Looked up from germline, CDR1 is MDHEN and CDR2 is SYDVKM. The CDR3 DNA is TGTGCCAGCAGTTTAGAGGTTCTTAACTATGGCTACACCTTC. This codes for CASSLEVLNYGYTF.

The chain uses TRBV11-2 and TRBJ2-2; 7 bases are shared with TRBD1. The CDR3 is made up of 16 amino acids. V shed 6 bases and J 7 bases; nucleotides not matched to a gene: 14. Germline CDR1 is SGHAT and CDR2 is FQNNGV. The CDR3 protein is CASSQGVVGGRGELFF. For the CDR3, the DNA is TGTGCCAGCAGTCAGGGGGTCGTGGGTGGCCGCGGGGAGCTGTTTTTT.